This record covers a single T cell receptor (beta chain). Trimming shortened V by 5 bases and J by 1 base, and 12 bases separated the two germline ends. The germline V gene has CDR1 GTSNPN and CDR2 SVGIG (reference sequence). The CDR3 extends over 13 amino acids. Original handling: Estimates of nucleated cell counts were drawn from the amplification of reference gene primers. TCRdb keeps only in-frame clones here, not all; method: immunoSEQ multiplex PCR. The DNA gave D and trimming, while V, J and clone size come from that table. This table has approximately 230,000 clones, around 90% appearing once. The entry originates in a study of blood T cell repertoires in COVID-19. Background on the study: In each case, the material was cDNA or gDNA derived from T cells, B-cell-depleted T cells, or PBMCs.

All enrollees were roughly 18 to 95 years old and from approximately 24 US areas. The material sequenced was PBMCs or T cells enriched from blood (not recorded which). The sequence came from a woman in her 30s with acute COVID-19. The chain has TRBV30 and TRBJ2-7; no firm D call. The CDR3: CAWDEPASYEQYF. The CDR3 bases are TGTGCCTGGGACGAGCCCGCTTCCTACGAGCAGTACTTC. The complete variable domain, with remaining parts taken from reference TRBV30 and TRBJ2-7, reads SQTIHQWPATLVQPVGSPLSLECTVEGTSNPNLYWYRQAAGRGLQLLFYSVGIGQISSEVPQNLSASRPQDRQFILSSKKLLLSDSGFYLCAWDEPASYEQYFGPGTRLTVT.